The text below deals with one T cell receptor (beta chain). What it binds is not known. The length of the CDR3 is 14 residues. The germline V and J ends were trimmed by 0 bases and 11 bases, with 14 bases remaining between them. Germline values: CDR1 MGHRA, CDR2 YSYEKL. This record comes from a study of shared clonotypes between healthy human individuals. Turning to the study itself: There were three CD4 naive, three CD4 memory, two CD8 naive and one CD8 memory plates per donor. General study results and limits: It was only blood that was sampled, and tissue repertoires likely differ. Across a handful of donors, naive CD4 shared 5% to 6%, naive CD8 around 3.5%, memory CD4 2% to 2.5%, memory CD8 under 0.5%.

The authors loaded roughly 200 ng DNA, 30,000 to 35,000 T cell genomes, into sorted-subset replicate PCRs. Data came from immunoSEQ multiplex PCR; TCRdb stores just in-frame clones and leaves some out. The sample yields 1 million to 1.2 million clones, around 77% seen once. Sequenced: memory CD4+ T cells from PBMCs. Regarding subset: CD45RA-negative fraction. The rearrangement uses TRBV4-1 and TRBJ1-5; D is ambiguous. The TCR sequence derives from a man aged 18 to 30 in good health. Some clones in this sample may be carry-over from other donors' samples. The CDR3 DNA is TGCGCCAGCAGCCAAGATTATGGCGGTCTATCCCAGCATTTT. Translating gives CASSQDYGGLSQHF.